These 16 T cell receptor beta chains originate from one sample sequenced in a study of T cell responses to AZD1222 COVID-19 vaccine (dated by TCRdb to the early 2020s). The method was the immunoSEQ multiplex PCR assay. TCRdb holds this immuneACCESS table with in-frame rearrangements only. Some clones are missing; in checked studies, unresolved V genes explain under half, and the rest has no known cause. This sample holds 180,000 or so clones; 80% to 90% were observed only once. More than 3.5% of the sample belongs to the ten largest clones. The intended sense of this specimen's time point label: about 28 days (+/-7) after the second vaccine dose. The treatment or condition tag for this specimen amounts to: meningococcal conjugate vaccine given as trial control. Sequenced here: peripheral blood, sampled 28 days after the second dose of the MenACWY control vaccine. Receptors originate from an adult who received the MenACWY meningococcal vaccine as a control.

This sequence joins TRBV11-3 and TRBJ2-3; TRBD1 matches at 11 bases. From germline, CDR1 is SGHNT and CDR2 YENEEA. V dropped 2 bases and J dropped 4; count of bases not matched to a gene: 8. The CDR3 consists of 17 residues. The CDR3 is CASSLRAGTGGPDTQYF. For the CDR3, the DNA is TGTGCCAGCAGCTTAAGGGCAGGGACAGGGGGACCAGATACGCAGTATTTT.

This clone has just one count. The chain combines TRBV5-6 with TRBJ1-5; tentatively, D is TRBD1 (5 bases). Trimming removed 4 bases from V and 1 base from J, with 15 bases in between. The CDR3 length is 16 residues. Germline lookup yields CDR1 SGHDT and CDR2 YYEEEE. The CDR3 region has the DNA TGTGCCAGCAGCACTGGGGGGTTATGGAGCAATCAGCCCCAGCATTTT. Its protein product is CASSTGGLWSNQPQHF. Full variable domain (remainder filled in from reference TRBV5-6 and TRBJ1-5): DAGVTQSPTHLIKTRGQQVTLRCSPKSGHDTVSWYQQALGQGPQFIFQYYEEEERQRGNFPDRFSGHQFPNYSSELNVNALLLGDSALYLCASSTGGLWSNQPQHFGDGTRLSIL.

The genes are TRBV30 and TRBJ1-2; D gene uncertain. V was pared by 0 bases and J by 8 bases, with 16 bases between. The CDR3 length is 14 residues. From germline, CDR1 is GTSNPN and CDR2 SVGIG (reference sequence). The CDR3: CAWSVLGIEGGYTF. DNA for the CDR3: TGTGCCTGGAGTGTACTTGGAATAGAGGGAGGCTACACCTTC.

This clone was detected once. The chain has TRBV19 and TRBJ2-4; 7 positions agree with TRBD1. The V and J ends lost 5 bases and 8 bases, in that order; junction bases with no gene match: 6. The CDR3 runs to 13 residues. Germline V lookup: CDR1 LNHDA, CDR2 SQIVND (reference sequence). The CDR3 coding sequence is TGTGCCAGTAGTGCTTTAGGGACAGACATTCAGTACTTC. Encoded protein: CASSALGTDIQYF.

This clone was observed a few times. This sequence joins TRBV3-1 (or the pseudogene TRBV3-2) and TRBJ1-4; D perhaps matches TRBD1 (5 bases). Germline CDR1 LGHDT, CDR2 YNNKEL (reference sequence). The V end was cut by 2 bases, the J end by 0 bases, with 13 bases between. This CDR3 is 17 amino acids long. The CDR3 reads CASSQSWGTATNEKLFF. The CDR3 DNA sequence: TGTGCCAGCAGCCAAAGTTGGGGCACAGCAACTAATGAAAAACTGTTTTTT.

The chain joins TRBV21-1 to TRBJ2-3; TRBD1 is the table's D call, not checked against the DNA. TRBV21-1 is shown as a pseudogene. This CDR3 spans 12 amino acids. CDR3 in DNA: TGTGCCAGCATCTTACAGGGAGATACGCAGTATTTT. Translation gives CASILQGDTQYF.

The gene calls are TRBV25-1 and TRBJ1-3; D gene ambiguous. This CDR3 is built from 17 residues. Trimming removed 5 bases at V and 0 bases at J, with 17 bases between. Germline-derived CDR1 and CDR2 are MGHDK and SYGVNS. Here the CDR3 reads CASSSHAGGSSGNTIYF. CDR3 coding DNA: TGTGCCAGCAGTTCTCACGCGGGAGGGAGCTCTGGAAACACCATATATTTT.

The chain links TRBV19 to TRBJ2-1; 8 nucleotides align to TRBD1. V lost 6 bases and J lost 9; bases outside the gene matches: 7. This CDR3 has 13 residues. Germline assignment: CDR1 LNHDA and CDR2 SQIVND (reference sequence). Here the CDR3 reads CASRADRGGEQFF. CDR3 coding DNA: TGTGCCAGTAGAGCCGACAGGGGTGGTGAGCAGTTCTTC.

The chain carries TRBV5-6 and TRBJ2-3, with 10 bases aligning to TRBD2. V lost 4 bases to trimming and J lost 0 bases; unmatched junction nucleotides: 2. The V gene's germline CDR1 is SGHDT and CDR2 YYEEEE. CDR3 length: 15 amino acids. As DNA, the CDR3 is TGTGCCAGCAGCGCGGGACTAGCGAGCACAGATACGCAGTATTTT. Translating gives CASSAGLASTDTQYF.

This clone was seen once. The rearrangement joins TRBV27 to TRBJ2-1; D might be TRBD2 (5 bases). Trimming left V 6 bases short and J 7 bases short, with 13 bases between. Per the germline V gene, CDR1 is MNHEY and CDR2 is SMNVEV (reference sequence). The CDR3 has 13 residues. CDR3 DNA sequence: TGTGCCAGCAGAGAACTAGATACGAATGAGCAGTTCTTC. Residues: CASRELDTNEQFF.

The J gene is TRBJ2-7, the V gene TRBV27, with TRBD1 matching over 7 bases. This CDR3 spans 14 amino acids. The germline V gene encodes CDR1 MNHEY and CDR2 SMNVEV (reference sequence). Losses at the gene ends were 3 bases for V and 2 bases for J; bases not matched to a gene: 4. The CDR3 is CASSFRGLTYEQYF. The CDR3 region has the DNA TGTGCCAGCAGTTTCAGGGGGTTAACCTACGAGCAGTACTTC.

The chain recombines TRBV20-1 with TRBJ2-7; D gene uncertain. Trimming removed 4 bases at V and 6 bases at J, with 7 bases between. The CDR3 has 10 amino acids. Germline loops: CDR1 DFQATT, CDR2 SNEGSKA (reference sequence). CDR3 residues: CSATNAEQYF. The CDR3 DNA reads TGCAGTGCTACCAACGCCGAGCAGTACTTC.

The V call is TRBV19, the J call TRBJ1-2; possibly TRBD1 for D (5 bases). The germline V and J ends were trimmed by 3 bases and 4 bases, with 12 bases remaining between them. Per the germline V gene, CDR1 is LNHDA and CDR2 is SQIVND (reference sequence). This CDR3 comprises 14 residues. In DNA form, the CDR3 reads TGTGCCAGTAGTATCCAGGGCTTCGGCTATGGCTACACCTTC. Translating it yields CASSIQGFGYGYTF.

V and J are TRBV5-8 and TRBJ2-1; D is possibly TRBD1 (5 bases). The CDR3 has 13 amino acids. The V and J ends lost 2 bases and 9 bases respectively, with 12 bases between them. CDR1 and CDR2 (germline): SGHTS, YDEGEE. Here the CDR3 reads CASSFDRRGEQFF. The CDR3 DNA reads TGTGCCAGCAGCTTCGACCGTAGGGGTGAGCAGTTCTTC.

The chain couples TRBV5-1 to TRBJ2-7; D unresolved. The CDR3 runs 14 residues. With 1 base removed from V and 3 bases from J, the gap between germline ends came to 11 bases. CDR1 is SGHRS and CDR2 is YFSETQ in the germline V gene. The CDR3 is CASSLLPINYEQYF. The CDR3 nucleotides read TGCGCCAGCAGCTTGTTACCGATCAACTACGAGCAGTACTTC.

The genes are TRBV28 and TRBJ1-1; no firm D call. The CDR3 sequence is 12 residues long. Trimming took 1 base from V and 7 from J, leaving 7 bases between them. Germline loops: CDR1 MDHEN, CDR2 SYDVKM. The DNA of the CDR3 is TGTGCCAGCAGTTTATATACCTATGAAGCTTTCTTT. It is translated as CASSLYTYEAFF.